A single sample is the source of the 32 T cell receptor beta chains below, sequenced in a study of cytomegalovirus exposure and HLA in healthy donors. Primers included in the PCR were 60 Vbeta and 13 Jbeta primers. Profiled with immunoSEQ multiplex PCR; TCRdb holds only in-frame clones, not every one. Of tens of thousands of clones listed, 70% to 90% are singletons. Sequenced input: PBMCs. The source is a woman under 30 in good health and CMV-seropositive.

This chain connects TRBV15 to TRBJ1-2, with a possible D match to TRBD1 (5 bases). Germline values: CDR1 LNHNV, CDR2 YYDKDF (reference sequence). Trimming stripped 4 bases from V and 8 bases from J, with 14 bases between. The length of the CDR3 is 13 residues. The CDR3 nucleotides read TGTGCCACCAGCACGAGACAGTTTTCGGGCTACACCTTC. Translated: CATSTRQFSGYTF.

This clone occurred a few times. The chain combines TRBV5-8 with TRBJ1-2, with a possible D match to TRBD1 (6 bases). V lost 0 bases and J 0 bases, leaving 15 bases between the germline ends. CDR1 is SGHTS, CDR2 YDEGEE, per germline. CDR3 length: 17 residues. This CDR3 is CASSLAFRGRTNYGYTF. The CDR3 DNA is TGTGCCAGCAGCTTGGCCTTCAGGGGTCGAACTAACTATGGCTACACCTTC. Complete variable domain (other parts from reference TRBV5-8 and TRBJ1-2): EAGVTQSPTHLIKTRGQQATLRCSPISGHTSVYWYQQALGLGLQFLLWYDEGEERNRGNFPPRFSGRQFPNYSSELNVNALELEDSALYLCASSLAFRGRTNYGYTFGSGTRLTVV.

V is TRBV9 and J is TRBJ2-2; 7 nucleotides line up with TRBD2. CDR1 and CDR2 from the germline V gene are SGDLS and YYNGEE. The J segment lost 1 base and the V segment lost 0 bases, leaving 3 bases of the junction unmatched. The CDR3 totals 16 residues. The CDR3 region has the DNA TGTGCCAGCAGCGTAGGAGGACTAGGGAACACCGGGGAGCTGTTTTTT. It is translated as CASSVGGLGNTGELFF.

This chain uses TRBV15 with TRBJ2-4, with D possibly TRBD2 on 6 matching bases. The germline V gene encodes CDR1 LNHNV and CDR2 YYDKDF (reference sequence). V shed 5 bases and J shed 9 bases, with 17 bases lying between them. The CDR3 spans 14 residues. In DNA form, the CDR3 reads TGTGCCACCAGCGCCACCGGGACTCTGACCATTCAGTACTTC. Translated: CATSATGTLTIQYF.

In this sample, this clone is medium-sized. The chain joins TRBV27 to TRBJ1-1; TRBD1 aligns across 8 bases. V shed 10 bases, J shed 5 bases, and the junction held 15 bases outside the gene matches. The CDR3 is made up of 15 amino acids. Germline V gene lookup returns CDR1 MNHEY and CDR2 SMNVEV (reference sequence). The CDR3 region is CATLTLRGRDTEAFF. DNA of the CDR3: TGTGCCACCCTAACACTCAGGGGGCGTGATACTGAAGCTTTCTTT.

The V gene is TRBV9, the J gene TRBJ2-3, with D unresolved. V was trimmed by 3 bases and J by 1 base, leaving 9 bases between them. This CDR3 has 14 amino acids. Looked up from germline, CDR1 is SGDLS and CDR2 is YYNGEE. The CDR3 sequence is CASSASRGTDTQYF. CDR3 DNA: TGTGCCAGCAGCGCCTCTCGAGGCACAGATACGCAGTATTTT.

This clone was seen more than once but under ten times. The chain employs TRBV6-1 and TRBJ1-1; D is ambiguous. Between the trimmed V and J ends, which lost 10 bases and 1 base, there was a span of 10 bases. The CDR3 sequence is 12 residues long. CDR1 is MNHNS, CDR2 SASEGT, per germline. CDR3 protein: CANGARNTEAFF. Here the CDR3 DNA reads TGTGCCAACGGAGCCAGGAACACTGAAGCTTTCTTT.

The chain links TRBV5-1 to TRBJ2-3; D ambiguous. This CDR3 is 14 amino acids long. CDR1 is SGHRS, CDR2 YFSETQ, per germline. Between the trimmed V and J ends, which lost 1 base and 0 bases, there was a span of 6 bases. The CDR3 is CASSLSRSTDTQYF. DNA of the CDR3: TGCGCCAGCAGCTTGAGCCGGAGCACAGATACGCAGTATTTT. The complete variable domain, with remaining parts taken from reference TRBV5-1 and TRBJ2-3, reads KAGVTQTPRYLIKTRGQQVTLSCSPISGHRSVSWYQQTPGQGLQFLFEYFSETQRNKGNFPGRFSGRQFSNSRSEMNVSTLELGDSALYLCASSLSRSTDTQYFGPGTRLTVL.

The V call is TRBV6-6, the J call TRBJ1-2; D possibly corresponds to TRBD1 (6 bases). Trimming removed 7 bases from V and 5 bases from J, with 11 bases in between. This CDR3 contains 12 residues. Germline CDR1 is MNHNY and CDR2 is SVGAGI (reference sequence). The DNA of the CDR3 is TGTGCCAGCATTGGGGGCGCATATGGCTACACCTTC. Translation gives CASIGGAYGYTF.

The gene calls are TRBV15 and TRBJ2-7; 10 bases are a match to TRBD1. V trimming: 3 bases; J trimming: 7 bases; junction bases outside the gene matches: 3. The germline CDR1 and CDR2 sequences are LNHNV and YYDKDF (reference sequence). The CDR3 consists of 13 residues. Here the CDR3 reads CATSRDRGREQYF. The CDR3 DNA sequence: TGTGCCACCAGCAGGGACAGGGGGAGAGAGCAGTACTTC.

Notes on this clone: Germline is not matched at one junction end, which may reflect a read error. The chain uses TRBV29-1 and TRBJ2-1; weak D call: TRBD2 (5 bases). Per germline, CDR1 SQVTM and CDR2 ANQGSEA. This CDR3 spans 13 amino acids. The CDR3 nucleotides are TGCAGCGTCGAAGGGCGGGCTTACAATGAGCAGTTCTTC. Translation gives CSVEGRAYNEQFF.

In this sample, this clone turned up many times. CDR3 in amino acids: CASRQGPTNEKLFF. The CDR3 nucleotides are TGTGCCAGCAGACAGGGGCCCACCAATGAAAAACTGTTTTTT. The chain recombines TRBV6-1 with TRBJ1-4, with 7 bases fitting TRBD1. Germline trimming cut 6 bases from V and 5 bases from J; bases unmatched to any gene: 6. Looked up from germline, CDR1 is MNHNS and CDR2 is SASEGT. The CDR3 is 14 amino acids.

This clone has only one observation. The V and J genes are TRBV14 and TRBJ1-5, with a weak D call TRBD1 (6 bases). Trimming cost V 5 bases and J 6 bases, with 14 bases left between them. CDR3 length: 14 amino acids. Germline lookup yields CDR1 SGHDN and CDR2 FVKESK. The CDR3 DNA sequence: TGTGCCAGCAGCAATACAGGGAATGGTCAGCCCCAGCATTTT. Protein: CASSNTGNGQPQHF.

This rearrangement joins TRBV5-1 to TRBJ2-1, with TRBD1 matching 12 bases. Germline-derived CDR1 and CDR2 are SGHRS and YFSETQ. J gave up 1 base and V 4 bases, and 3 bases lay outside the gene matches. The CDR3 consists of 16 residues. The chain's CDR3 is CASSKGQGASYNEQFF. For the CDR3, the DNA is TGCGCCAGCAGCAAGGGACAGGGGGCGTCCTACAATGAGCAGTTCTTC.

The CDR3 region has the DNA TGTGCCATCAAAGGGGGCTTGGACACCGGGGAGCTGTTTTTT. Its translation is CAIKGGLDTGELFF. The chain uses TRBV6-5 and TRBJ2-2, with 7 bases aligning to TRBD1. Trimming removed 10 bases from V and 3 bases from J; junction bases left unmatched: 8. The CDR3 contains 14 residues. From germline, CDR1 is MNHEY and CDR2 SVGAGI.

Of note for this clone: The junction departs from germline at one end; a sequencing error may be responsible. Written as DNA, the CDR3 is TGTTCCAGCAGCTTAGGGTCGCCAGGGATGACCTTAGGCGAGCAGTACTTC. It translates to CSSSLGSPGMTLGEQYF. The chain employs TRBV7-9 and TRBJ2-7; tentative D call: TRBD1 (5 bases). Germline CDR1 is SEHNR and CDR2 is FQNEAQ (reference sequence). This CDR3 contains 17 residues. Complete variable domain (other parts from reference TRBV7-9 and TRBJ2-7): DTGVSQNPRHKITKRGQNVTFRCDPISEHNRLYWYRQTLGQGPEFLTYFQNEAQLEKSRLLSDRFSAERPKGSFSTLEIQRTEQGDSAMYLCSSSLGSPGMTLGEQYFGPGTRLTVT.

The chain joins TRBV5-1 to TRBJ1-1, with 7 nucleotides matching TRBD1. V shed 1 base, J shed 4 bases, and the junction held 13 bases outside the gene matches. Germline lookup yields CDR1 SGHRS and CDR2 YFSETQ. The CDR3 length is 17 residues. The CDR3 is CASSLSPGQEVSTEAFF. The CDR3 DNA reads TGCGCCAGCAGCTTGTCCCCTGGACAGGAAGTAAGCACTGAAGCTTTCTTT.

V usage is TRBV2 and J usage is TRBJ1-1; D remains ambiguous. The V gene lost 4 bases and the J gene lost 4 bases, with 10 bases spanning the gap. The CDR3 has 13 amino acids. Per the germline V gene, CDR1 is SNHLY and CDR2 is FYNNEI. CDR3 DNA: TGTGCCAGCAGTGGAGAGACTCTCACTGAAGCTTTCTTT. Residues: CASSGETLTEAFF.

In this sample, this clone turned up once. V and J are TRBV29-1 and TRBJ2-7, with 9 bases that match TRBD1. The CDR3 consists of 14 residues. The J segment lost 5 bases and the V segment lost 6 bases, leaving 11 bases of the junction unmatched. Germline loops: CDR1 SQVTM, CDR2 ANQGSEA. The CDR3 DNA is TGCAGCGTCGAAACCGGGACAGGGAAGAACGAGCAGTACTTC. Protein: CSVETGTGKNEQYF.

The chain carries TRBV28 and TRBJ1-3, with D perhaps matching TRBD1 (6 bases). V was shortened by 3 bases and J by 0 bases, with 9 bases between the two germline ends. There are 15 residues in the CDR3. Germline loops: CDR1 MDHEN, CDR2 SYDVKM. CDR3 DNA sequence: TGTGCCAGCAGTTTGCAGGGGCACTCTGGAAACACCATATATTTT. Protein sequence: CASSLQGHSGNTIYF.

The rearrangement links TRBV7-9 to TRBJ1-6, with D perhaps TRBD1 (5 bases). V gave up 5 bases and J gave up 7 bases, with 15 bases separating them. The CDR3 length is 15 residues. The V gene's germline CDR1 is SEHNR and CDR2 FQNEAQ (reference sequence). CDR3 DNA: TGTGCCAGCAGCACAGGACGGAAATCGAATTCACCCCTCCACTTT. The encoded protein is CASSTGRKSNSPLHF.

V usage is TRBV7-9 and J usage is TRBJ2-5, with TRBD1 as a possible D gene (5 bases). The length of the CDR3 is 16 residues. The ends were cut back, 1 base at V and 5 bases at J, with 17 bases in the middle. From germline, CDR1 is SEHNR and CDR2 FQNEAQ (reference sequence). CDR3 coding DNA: TGTGCCAGCAGCTTAGACTTTGTCAGGGATGTGGAGACCCAGTACTTC. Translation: CASSLDFVRDVETQYF. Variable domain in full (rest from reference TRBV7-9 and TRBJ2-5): DTGVSQNPRHKITKRGQNVTFRCDPISEHNRLYWYRQTLGQGPEFLTYFQNEAQLEKSRLLSDRFSAERPKGSFSTLEIQRTEQGDSAMYLCASSLDFVRDVETQYFGPGTRLLVL.

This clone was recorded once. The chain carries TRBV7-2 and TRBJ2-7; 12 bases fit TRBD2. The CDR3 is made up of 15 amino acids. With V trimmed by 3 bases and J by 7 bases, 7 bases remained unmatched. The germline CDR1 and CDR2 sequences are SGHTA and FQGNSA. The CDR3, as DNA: TGTGCCAGCAGCTTTAGACTAGCGGGGGCGGAAGAGCAGTACTTC. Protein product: CASSFRLAGAEEQYF.

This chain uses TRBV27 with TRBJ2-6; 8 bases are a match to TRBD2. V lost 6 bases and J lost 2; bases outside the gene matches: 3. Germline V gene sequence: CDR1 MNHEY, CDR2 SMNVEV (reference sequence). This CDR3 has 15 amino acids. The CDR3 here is CASRVGGAGANVLTF. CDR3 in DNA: TGTGCCAGCAGGGTCGGGGGGGCTGGGGCCAACGTCCTGACTTTC.

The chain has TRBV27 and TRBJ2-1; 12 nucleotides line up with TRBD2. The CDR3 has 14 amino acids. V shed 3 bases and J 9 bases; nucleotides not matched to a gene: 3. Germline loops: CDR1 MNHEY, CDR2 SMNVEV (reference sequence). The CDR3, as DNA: TGTGCCAGCAGTTTGACTAGCGGGAGTTCTGAGCAGTTCTTC. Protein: CASSLTSGSSEQFF.

The CDR3 protein is CASSEGVTHRETQYF. The CDR3 DNA follows: TGTGCCAGCAGTGAAGGGGTCACGCACAGGGAGACCCAGTACTTC. The J gene is TRBJ2-5, the V gene TRBV2, with D possibly being TRBD1 (5 bases). This CDR3 contains 15 residues. The V and J ends lost 1 base and 5 bases respectively, with 14 bases between them. Germline V gene lookup returns CDR1 SNHLY and CDR2 FYNNEI.

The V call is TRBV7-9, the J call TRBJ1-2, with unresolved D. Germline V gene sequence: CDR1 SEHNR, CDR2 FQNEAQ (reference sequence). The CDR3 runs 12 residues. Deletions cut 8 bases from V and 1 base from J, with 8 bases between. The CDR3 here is CASEGFNYGYTF. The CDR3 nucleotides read TGTGCCAGCGAGGGCTTTAACTATGGCTACACCTTC.

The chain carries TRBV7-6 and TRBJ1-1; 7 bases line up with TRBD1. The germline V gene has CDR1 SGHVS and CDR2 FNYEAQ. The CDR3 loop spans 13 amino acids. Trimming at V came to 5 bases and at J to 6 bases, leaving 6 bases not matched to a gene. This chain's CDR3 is CASSAGGNAEAFF. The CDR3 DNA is TGTGCCAGCAGCGCAGGGGGAAACGCTGAAGCTTTCTTT.

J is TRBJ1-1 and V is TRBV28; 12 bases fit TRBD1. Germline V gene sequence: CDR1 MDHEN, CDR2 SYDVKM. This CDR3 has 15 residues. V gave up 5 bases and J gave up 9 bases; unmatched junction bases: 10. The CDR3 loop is CASSNAGTGGQKAFF. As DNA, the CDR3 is TGTGCCAGCAGTAACGCCGGGACAGGGGGCCAAAAAGCTTTCTTT.

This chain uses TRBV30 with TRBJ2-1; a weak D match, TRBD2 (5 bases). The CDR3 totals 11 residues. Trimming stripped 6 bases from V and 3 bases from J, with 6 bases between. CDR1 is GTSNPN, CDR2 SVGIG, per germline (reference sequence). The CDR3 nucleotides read TGTGCCTGTGGGAGCTACAATGAGCAGTTCTTC. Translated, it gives CACGSYNEQFF.

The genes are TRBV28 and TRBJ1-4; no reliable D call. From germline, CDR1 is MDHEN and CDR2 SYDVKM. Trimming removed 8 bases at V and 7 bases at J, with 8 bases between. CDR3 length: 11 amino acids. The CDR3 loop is CASAEGEKLFF. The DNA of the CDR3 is TGTGCCAGCGCCGAGGGTGAAAAACTGTTTTTT. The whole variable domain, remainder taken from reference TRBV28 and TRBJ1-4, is DVKVTQSSRYLVKRTGEKVFLECVQDMDHENMFWYRQDPGLGLRLIYFSYDVKMKEKGDIPEGYSVSREKKERFSLILESASTNQTSMYLCASAEGEKLFFGSGTQLSVL.

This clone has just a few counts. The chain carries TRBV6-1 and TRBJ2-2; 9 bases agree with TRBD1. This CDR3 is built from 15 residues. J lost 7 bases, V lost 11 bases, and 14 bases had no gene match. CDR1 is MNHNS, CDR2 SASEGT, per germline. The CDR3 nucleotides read TGTGCCCATAAACAGGGGGCAATTGAGAGCGGGGAGCTGTTTTTT. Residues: CAHKQGAIESGELFF.